This T cell receptor (beta chain) derives from a study of a mutant IDH1 vaccine in newly diagnosed glioma. At the level of the study: Previous care, which was radiotherapy, temozolomide, or both, most often involved both.

Time point given: week 35, safety follow-up. Vaccine doses each comprised 300 ug of mutant IDH1 20-mer peptide, with topical imiquimod. The astrocytomas were IDH1-mutant, ATRX-negative, and WHO grade 3 or 4. Study-wide findings and caveats: Alterations occurring in top peripheral T cell clonotypes seemed unrelated to pseudoprogression.

In regard to this clone: Its antigen is undetermined.

Trimming took off 1 base at V and 4 bases at J, with 13 bases between the two ends. Germline V CDR1 and CDR2: SGHNT, YENEEA. This CDR3 is built from 16 residues. The data were produced by immunoSEQ multiplex PCR, yet TCRdb's version contains in-frame clones alone and is incomplete. The sample includes about 31,000 clones, more than 75% seen only once; the top ten take just over 15%. This TCR was sampled from a man aged 25 to 40 with glioma. This chain uses TRBV11-3 with TRBJ2-2; D call uncertain. Material: PBMCs, obtained from a glioma patient whose treatment included an IDH1 peptide vaccine. This CDR3 reads CASSLGEGTGTGELFF. The CDR3 DNA reads TGTGCCAGCAGCTTAGGGGAAGGAACGGGCACCGGGGAGCTGTTTTTT.